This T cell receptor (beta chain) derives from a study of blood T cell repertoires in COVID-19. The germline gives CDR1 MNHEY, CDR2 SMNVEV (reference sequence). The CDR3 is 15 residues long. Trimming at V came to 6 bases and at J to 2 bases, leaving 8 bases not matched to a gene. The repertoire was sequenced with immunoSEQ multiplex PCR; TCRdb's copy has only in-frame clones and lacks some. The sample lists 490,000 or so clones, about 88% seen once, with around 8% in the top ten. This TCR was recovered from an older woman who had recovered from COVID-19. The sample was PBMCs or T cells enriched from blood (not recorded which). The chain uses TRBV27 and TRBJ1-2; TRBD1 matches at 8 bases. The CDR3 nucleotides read TGTGCCAGCAGGGGGACAGGACAGTACAACTATGGCTACACCTTC. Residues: CASRGTGQYNYGYTF.